This TCR beta chain was recorded in a study of cytomegalovirus exposure and HLA in healthy donors (dated by TCRdb to the late 2010s). Context from the whole study: In an earlier analysis of some 550 of the donors, about 270 Gb of sequence data and just under 120 million unique TCR beta sequences from approximately 180 million T cells were reported. Around 320 gigabases of sequencing data and tens of millions of unique TCR sequences were included in an early release covering roughly 700 HLA-typed donors. The genetic ancestry cluster associated with self-reported Caucasian donors included over 65% of the 398 genotyped donors. The study aimed to test whether signatures of past pathogen exposure could be identified by cataloging public T cell receptors. The study profiled the T cell repertoires of more than 500 subjects by immunosequencing and related them to cytomegalovirus serostatus. A separate validation cohort of approximately 130 different subjects was used in addition to the 666-subject first cohort. High-throughput TCR immunosequencing, statistical association of individual TCRs with disease status, and machine learning were combined to predict cytomegalovirus infection status. A later analysis re-analyzed previously published TCR beta repertoires from approximately 670 donors and added high-resolution HLA genotyping to study TCR occurrence patterns. In the later analysis, no new phenotypic data were used to find candidate immune exposures; instead, reliance was placed on TCR beta sequences and their occurrence across donors. An earlier analysis of 587 of the donors used high-throughput TCR beta sequencing to judge whether each TCR beta V gene segment behaved as functional or pseudogenic. Donor age, sex, ethnicity and CMV serostatus were compiled together with the repertoire data. In a later genetic analysis, genome-wide SNP genotypes for about 55% of the roughly 700 donors were used, and that subset was treated as a discovery cohort. Every discovery cohort repertoire had been produced on one sequencing platform. Both class I and class II loci were covered by HLA typing, at four-digit resolution. Typing coverage differed by locus: A, B, C, DRB1 and DQB1 were typed in about 629-640 donors, DQA1 in 500 to 550, DPA1 in approximately 610, and DPB1 in just under 490. Five DR-DQ haplotypes were handled as single units for association and clustering because linkage in the cohort was strong. On average, 235,054 unique TCR beta nucleotide sequences were sequenced per donor among about 400 genotyped donors of the cohort, with 15% to 20% of those sequences being non-productive. Overall study outcomes, separate from this receptor: Presence/absence analyses assumed roughly uniform sequencing depth across donors, an assumption that may not hold. CMV serostatus was the only immune exposure information available for the cohort. A further reported finding was that TCR beta sequences accurately predicted the HLA-A and HLA-B alleles for most subjects in the first cohort. In an earlier analysis of a few hundred of the donors, most TCR beta V segments were observed in productive rearrangements about 87% or about 30% of the time, broadly matching IMGT annotations. Assigning TCR associations to individual alleles was difficult when HLA alleles, especially DR and DQ, strongly co-occurred. In a later analysis, several top co-occurrence clusters were reported to appear linked to parvovirus B19, influenza, CMV and Epstein-Barr virus. In a later analysis, HLA-associated TCR beta chains showed more clonal expansion and lower generation probabilities than non-associated chains that were equally common. Cytomegalovirus status was reported to be diagnosed by the classifier with high specificity and sensitivity in both the original and validation cohorts. Across donors, most TCR sequences were observed very rarely, whereas some public TCRs were present in many individuals. In vitro tests confirmed that a few of the cytomegalovirus-associated TCR beta chains recognize cytomegalovirus antigens. In a later analysis, most CMV-associated TCR beta chains were found to appear HLA-restricted, with HLA associations seemingly driven largely by CMV exposure. V-gene and J-gene trimming of TCR beta chains was associated with a missense DCLRE1C variant in a later genetic analysis, and the association was replicated in an independent cohort. This cohort had only TCR beta chains sequenced, and the lack of alpha or paired-chain data limited which features could be detected. Correlated functional status among segregating V segments might be attributable to linkage disequilibrium, but an unknown experimental factor could not be ruled out. The earlier analysis of fewer than 750 of the donors excluded approximately 15 rarely observed V segments, including chromosome 9 orphons, because counts were too low. A cluster of highly shared sequence variants was judged likely to represent a technical artifact of the sequencing pipeline. Some IMGT-functional V segments, including TRBV6-2 and TRBV6-3, could not be distinguished by the 87-base-pair reads and were therefore excluded. According to a later genetic analysis, donors in an Asian-associated ancestry cluster had fewer N-insertions in productive TCRs than the approximately 650-donor mean. According to a later analysis, TCR association rates differed among HLA loci, with DRB1 alleles showing the most associated TCRs and HLA-C alleles showing the fewest. HLA typing was unavailable for some donors at each locus, so association tests used only the typed subset. The authors suggested that the approach could potentially be generalized to other disease states and immunological phenotypes. The study gave a list of about 160 TCR beta chains associated with cytomegalovirus. In a later analysis, 16,951 TCR beta sequences were associated with specific HLA alleles at a false discovery rate of 0.05.

In total, around 600 healthy bone marrow donors made up the cohort. Cohort members were all nominally healthy when sampled, although unrecorded immune exposures were likely present. The donor was CMV seropositive and was included in the group of 290 or so seropositive cohort members. Every donor gave a peripheral blood sample, and the peripheral blood mononuclear cells from that sample were used for TCR beta sequencing. Genomic DNA extraction from the blood cell samples was performed with the Qiagen DNeasy Blood Extraction Kit. The CDR3 spans 15 residues, from the cysteine through the phenylalanine. Of all the DNA, just the CDR3 is kept, 45 bases in frame from base 1. V sheds 1 base and J sheds 0 bases, leaving 9 bases between their ends. As encoded in the germline V gene, CDR1 is SGHVS while CDR2 is FNYEAQ. Comment on this clone: The clone's antigen remains unknown. Base qualities are not recorded, but no much larger clone differs from it by a single base.

The library was obtained by the immunoSEQ multiplex PCR assay. The multiplex PCR relied on a mix of 60 forward primers for TCR Vbeta segments and 13 reverse primers for TCR Jbeta segments. The CDR3 region of rearranged TCR beta genes was amplified from genomic DNA by a multiplex PCR assay. Amplified TCR beta libraries were sequenced as 87-base-pair reads on the Illumina HiSeq System. As for how the authors treated the data: In a later analysis, tens of millions of unique TCR beta chains were counted across the 666 repertoires, and roughly 11 million of these chains were shared by at least two donors. Raw reads were error-corrected and collapsed into unique sequences with a nearest-neighbor algorithm that merged closely related sequences to remove PCR and sequencing errors. V, D and J gene segments were assigned by aligning CDR3 sequences to IMGT reference sequences. For a sequence to be retained, at least a six-nucleotide match to both a V gene segment and a J gene segment was required. A rearrangement was called productive if the CDR3 had no stop codons and remained in frame with V and J, and every other rearrangement was called non-productive. CDR3 was defined by IMGT convention, running from the second conserved V-encoded cysteine to the conserved J-encoded phenylalanine. Sequences without an unambiguous match to a single V gene segment were excluded from the earlier analysis of 587 of the donors. An earlier analysis of 587 of the donors classified V segments as functional when productive rearrangements were above 56.7% and as segregating when the standard deviation between donors was above 5%. A statistical classification framework was built for diagnosing cytomegalovirus status from the catalog of TCR beta chain sequences. V and J gene assignment, in a later analysis, came from comparing TCR nucleotide sequences with IMGT/GENE-DB human TR gene sequences. In a later analysis, CDR3 sequences and most-parsimonious VDJ recombination scenarios were assigned using the TCRdist pipeline. In a later analysis, each TCR beta chain was defined by its CDR3 amino acid sequence together with its V-gene family, and reads without a unique V-gene family were excluded. As a way to deal with suspected cross-contamination and a sequencing artifact, a later analysis dropped under 600 nucleotide sequences that were highly shared and had low generation probability. In a later analysis, a clonal expansion index for each public chain was calculated from normalized within-repertoire ranks of inferred template counts. In a later analysis, generation probabilities were computed with a VDJ recombination model fitted to out-of-frame rearrangements, and the resulting probabilities were checked against IGoR. A later analysis scored TCR-TCR, TCR-HLA and TCR-CMV co-occurrence with hypergeometric tests, applying a repertoire-size bias correction to TCR pairs. To estimate false discovery rates, a later analysis permuted the HLA or CMV assignments 20 times. In a later analysis, co-occurring TCRs were grouped using DBSCAN, with TCRdist sequence similarity added in when clustering inside HLA-allele-positive subsets. Co-occurrence clustering excluded repertoires with fewer than 30,000 or more than 120,000 public chains, plus five with anomalous nucleotide sharing. In TCRdb, the immuneACCESS table is reduced to in-frame sequences with V and J assigned. These tables do not hold every clone; where another copy was compared, an unresolved V gene accounts for under half, and the others remain unexplained. The V and J calls and clone size come from that table; D and trimming were worked out from the DNA. This sample holds tens of thousands of clones; about 76% were observed only once. Approximately 15% of the sample lies in the top ten.

Here the chain combines TRBV7-6 and TRBJ2-5; no D segment can be confidently identified. The clonotype originates from a woman aged 40 to 49 in good health and CMV-seropositive. Input material: PBMCs. The CDR3 loop reads CASSLVREYQETQYF. Here is the DNA: TGTGCCAGCAGCTTAGTACGAGAGTACCAAGAGACCCAGTACTTC.